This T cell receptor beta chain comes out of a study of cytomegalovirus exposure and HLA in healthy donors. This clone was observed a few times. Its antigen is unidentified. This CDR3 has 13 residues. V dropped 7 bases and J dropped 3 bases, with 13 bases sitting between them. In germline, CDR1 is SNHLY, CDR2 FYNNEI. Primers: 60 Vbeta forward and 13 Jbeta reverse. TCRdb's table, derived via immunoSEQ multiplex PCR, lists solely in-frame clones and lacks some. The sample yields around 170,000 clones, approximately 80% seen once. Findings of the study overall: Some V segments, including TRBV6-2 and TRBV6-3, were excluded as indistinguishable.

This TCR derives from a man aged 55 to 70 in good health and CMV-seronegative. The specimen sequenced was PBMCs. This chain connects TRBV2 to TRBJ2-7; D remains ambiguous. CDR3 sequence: CASNRGSYYEQYF. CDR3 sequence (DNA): TGTGCCAGCAATAGAGGAAGCTACTACGAGCAGTACTTC.